This T cell receptor (beta chain) came from a study of blood T cell repertoires in COVID-19. Repertoires were generated with immunoSEQ multiplex PCR, while TCRdb's copy carries only in-frame clones and drops some. Counted here are about 78,000 clones, around 86% occurring once; the ten biggest clones make up approximately 5%. Germline V lookup: CDR1 MDHEN, CDR2 SYDVKM. This CDR3 has 15 residues. With 2 bases removed from V and 2 bases from J, the gap between germline ends came to 10 bases. The sequence was obtained from a man aged 45-65 years with active or convalescent COVID-19. The chain uses TRBV28 and TRBJ1-5, with D possibly TRBD1 on 5 matching bases. The sequencing sample was made of peripheral blood. Written as DNA, the CDR3 is TGTGCCAGCAGTTTAAGTGGGGCGGGCAATCAGCCCCAGCATTTT. Its protein product is CASSLSGAGNQPQHF.